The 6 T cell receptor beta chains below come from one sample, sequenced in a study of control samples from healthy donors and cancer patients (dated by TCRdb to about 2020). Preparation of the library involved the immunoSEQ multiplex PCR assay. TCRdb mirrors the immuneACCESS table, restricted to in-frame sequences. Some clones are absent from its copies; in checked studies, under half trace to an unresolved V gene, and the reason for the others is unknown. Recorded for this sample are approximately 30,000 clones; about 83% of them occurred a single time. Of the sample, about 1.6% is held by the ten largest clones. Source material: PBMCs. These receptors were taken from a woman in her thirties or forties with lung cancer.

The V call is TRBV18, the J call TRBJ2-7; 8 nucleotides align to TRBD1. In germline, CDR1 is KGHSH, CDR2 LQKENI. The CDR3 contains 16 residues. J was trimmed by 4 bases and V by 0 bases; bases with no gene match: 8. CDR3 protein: CASSPPNTGGVYEQYF. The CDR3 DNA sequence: TGTGCCAGCTCACCACCTAACACAGGGGGTGTTTACGAGCAGTACTTC.

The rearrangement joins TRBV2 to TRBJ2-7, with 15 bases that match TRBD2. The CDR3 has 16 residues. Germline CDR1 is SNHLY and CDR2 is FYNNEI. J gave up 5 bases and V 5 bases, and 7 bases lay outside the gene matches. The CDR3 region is CASSWTSGGAGDEQYF. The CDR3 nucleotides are TGTGCCAGCAGTTGGACTAGCGGGGGGGCCGGGGACGAGCAGTACTTC.

CDR3 residues: CASETGNEKLFF. The CDR3 nucleotides are TGTGCCAGCGAGACAGGGAATGAAAAACTGTTTTTT. The chain is built from TRBV2 and TRBJ1-4, with TRBD1 matching over 7 bases. This CDR3 contains 12 residues. CDR1 and CDR2 from the germline V gene are SNHLY and FYNNEI. With 8 bases clipped from V and 5 bases from J, the junction kept 2 bases outside the gene matches.

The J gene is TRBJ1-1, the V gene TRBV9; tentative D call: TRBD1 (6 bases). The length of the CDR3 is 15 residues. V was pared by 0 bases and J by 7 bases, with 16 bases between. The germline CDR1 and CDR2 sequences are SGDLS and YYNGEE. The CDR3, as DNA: TGTGCCAGCAGCGTAGCTACAGGGATAATTGGTGAAGCTTTCTTT. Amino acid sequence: CASSVATGIIGEAFF.

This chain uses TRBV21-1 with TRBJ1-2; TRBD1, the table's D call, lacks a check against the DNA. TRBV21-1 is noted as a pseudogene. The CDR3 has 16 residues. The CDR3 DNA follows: TGTGCCAGCAGCACTCCGGAGGACAGGGCGGACTATGGCTACACCTTC. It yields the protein CASSTPEDRADYGYTF.

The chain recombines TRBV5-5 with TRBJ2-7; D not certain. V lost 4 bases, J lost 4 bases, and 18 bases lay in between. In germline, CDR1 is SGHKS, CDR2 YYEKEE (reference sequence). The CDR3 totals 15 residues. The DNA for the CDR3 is TGTGCCAGCAGCGATACTTACCCCCTCTCTTACGAGCAGTACTTC. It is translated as CASSDTYPLSYEQYF.